One and the same sample provided the 10 T cell receptor beta chains below, sequenced in a study of cytomegalovirus exposure and HLA in healthy donors. In the PCR, 60 Vbeta and 13 Jbeta primers were used. Measured with immunoSEQ multiplex PCR; TCRdb has only the in-frame clones, and not every one. The sample holds over 100,000 clones; roughly 79% are singletons and the top ten take roughly 2.3%. The sample comprised PBMCs. Receptors originate from a woman aged 25 to 39 in good health and CMV-seronegative.

The chain carries TRBV7-2 and TRBJ2-3, with TRBD1 identical over 10 bases. Germline CDR1 SGHTA, CDR2 FQGNSA. This CDR3 spans 15 amino acids. V trimming: 5 bases; J trimming: 4 bases; junction bases outside the gene matches: 6. CDR3 sequence reads: CASSKDRGRADTQYF. CDR3 in DNA: TGTGCCAGCAGCAAAGACAGGGGGCGCGCAGATACGCAGTATTTT.

The chain recombines TRBV5-1 with TRBJ2-7, with TRBD2 matching over 9 bases. The CDR3 is 14 amino acids. V trimming: 4 bases; J trimming: 3 bases; junction bases outside the gene matches: 5. Germline-derived CDR1 and CDR2 are SGHRS and YFSETQ. The CDR3 region is CASSASGMVYEQYF. The CDR3 DNA reads TGCGCCAGCAGCGCTAGCGGGATGGTCTACGAGCAGTACTTC.

The chain couples TRBV10-2 to TRBJ1-2; D uncertain. CDR3 length: 14 amino acids. Germline lookup yields CDR1 WSHSY and CDR2 SAAADI. Trimming left V 3 bases short and J 4 bases short, with 12 bases between. The CDR3 protein is CASSEAASGYGYTF. The CDR3, as DNA: TGCGCCAGCAGTGAAGCCGCCTCGGGCTATGGCTACACCTTC.

The chain is built from TRBV29-1 and TRBJ2-7, with D possibly being TRBD2 (6 bases). CDR3 length: 14 residues. Per germline, CDR1 SQVTM and CDR2 ANQGSEA. Trimming cost V 7 bases and J 4 bases, with 20 bases left between them. The CDR3 loop reads CSGRLSGVVYEQYF. The CDR3 bases are TGCAGCGGCCGATTGTCGGGGGTCGTGTACGAGCAGTACTTC.

This clone has a handful of counts. The V gene is TRBV7-9, the J gene TRBJ2-7, with 7 bases fitting TRBD2. The germline gives CDR1 SEHNR, CDR2 FQNEAQ (reference sequence). The length of the CDR3 is 14 residues. V dropped 4 bases and J dropped 1; count of bases not matched to a gene: 4. The CDR3 here is CASSSGGYSYEQYF. For the CDR3, the DNA is TGTGCCAGCAGCTCGGGAGGATATTCCTACGAGCAGTACTTC.

This clone was detected only once. The V call is TRBV5-8, the J call TRBJ1-5; D is uncertain. Per the germline V gene, CDR1 is SGHTS and CDR2 is YDEGEE. The CDR3 covers 13 residues. V was clipped by 1 base and J by 3 bases, with 5 bases between them. The CDR3 DNA is TGTGCCAGCAGCTTGCAGTACAATCAGCCCCAGCATTTT. Its translation is CASSLQYNQPQHF.

The chain employs TRBV5-1 and TRBJ2-1, with D tentatively TRBD2 (6 bases). The CDR3 runs to 15 residues. CDR1 SGHRS and CDR2 YFSETQ come from the germline V gene. With 1 base removed from V and 8 bases from J, the gap between germline ends came to 16 bases. The CDR3 loop is CASSLLGSGQDEQFF. CDR3 in DNA: TGCGCCAGCAGCTTGTTGGGGAGCGGGCAGGATGAGCAGTTCTTC.

The chain links TRBV10-3 to TRBJ1-1; a possible D gene is TRBD1 (5 bases). The CDR3 runs to 14 residues. Germline CDR1 ENHRY, CDR2 SYGVKD. The V and J ends lost 0 bases and 3 bases respectively, with 8 bases between them. The CDR3 protein is CAISESQGYTEAFF. The DNA for the CDR3 is TGTGCCATCAGTGAGTCGCAGGGATACACTGAAGCTTTCTTT.

This chain connects TRBV29-1 to TRBJ2-7; TRBD2 might be the D (6 bases). Trimming shortened V by 5 bases and J by 4 bases, and 12 bases separated the two germline ends. The germline CDR1 and CDR2 sequences are SQVTM and ANQGSEA. The CDR3 length is 12 residues. The CDR3 DNA reads as TGCAGCGTTACGCGAGGGAGGTACGAGCAGTACTTC. Its protein is CSVTRGRYEQYF.

This rearrangement joins TRBV5-6 to TRBJ2-2, with D maybe TRBD2 (6 bases). The CDR3 loop spans 16 amino acids. The ends were cut back, 3 bases at V and 5 bases at J, with 17 bases in the middle. Germline values: CDR1 SGHDT, CDR2 YYEEEE. This CDR3 is CASSYLNGRRTGELFF. Written as DNA, the CDR3 is TGTGCCAGCAGCTACCTAAACGGGAGAAGGACCGGGGAGCTGTTTTTT. The full variable domain, completed using reference TRBV5-6 and TRBJ2-2, is DAGVTQSPTHLIKTRGQQVTLRCSPKSGHDTVSWYQQALGQGPQFIFQYYEEEERQRGNFPDRFSGHQFPNYSSELNVNALLLGDSALYLCASSYLNGRRTGELFFGEGSRLTVL.